This T cell receptor beta chain comes out of a study of blood T cell repertoires in COVID-19. Looking at the study overall: The analysed material was cDNA or gDNA that came from T cells, B-cell-depleted T cells, or PBMCs.

The CDR3 runs 15 residues. Trimming removed 1 base at V and 8 bases at J, with 12 bases between. Germline CDR1 KGHSH, CDR2 LQKENI. Enrollees, roughly 18 to 95 years old, lived in approximately 24 US areas. Authors' data handling: For nucleated cells, counts were estimated from reference gene primer amplification. Clones were sequenced by immunoSEQ multiplex PCR, and TCRdb holds only the in-frame ones, with some missing. The V and J calls and clone size come from that table; D and trimming were worked out from the DNA. Of under 300,000 clones in the sample, roughly 91% are singletons; the top ten hold more than 1.5%.

This sequence was found in a woman aged 60 to 75 who had recovered from COVID-19. Sequenced material: PBMCs or T cells enriched from blood (not recorded which). This rearrangement joins TRBV18 to TRBJ1-6, with D possibly being TRBD1 (6 bases). The CDR3 spells CASSPRPRGDSPLHF. For the CDR3, the DNA is TGTGCCAGCTCACCACGCCCCAGGGGTGATTCACCCCTCCACTTT.